One T cell receptor (beta chain) is described in this entry. These data originate in a study of OX40 agonist ivuxolimab in advanced cancers. The table came from immunoSEQ multiplex PCR; TCRdb's copy has only in-frame clones and leaves some out. The table shows tens of thousands of clones, with roughly 84% occurring only once. CDR3 length: 12 amino acids. The germline V and J ends were trimmed by 5 bases and 10 bases, with 15 bases remaining between them. Germline CDR1 and CDR2: SQVTM and ANQGSEA. The sequencing here drew on CD4+ or CD8+ T cells sorted from blood, taken in a trial of the OX40 agonist ivuxolimab. This clonotype originated in an adult with an advanced solid tumor such as melanoma, head and neck, liver or kidney cancer. The genes are TRBV29-1 and TRBJ2-1; unclear D gene. DNA for the CDR3: TGCAGCGTTAAGTCTGAAGTAGACGAGCAGTTCTTC. It encodes CSVKSEVDEQFF.